The source of this TCR beta chain is a study of OX40 agonist ivuxolimab in advanced cancers. Broader study findings: Clonal expansion was seen in CD4+ and CD8+ blood T cells by week 6 at 0.1 to 3.0 mg/kg. Fewer expanded clones were found on average in CD4+ than in CD8+ T cells.

Assay: immunoSEQ multiplex PCR; the TCRdb copy retains only in-frame clones and omits some. The sample lists tens of thousands of clones, 85% to 90% seen once, with approximately 7% in the top ten. Samples of blood were obtained at baseline, on cycle 4 day 1, and on cycle 7 day 1. Between the trimmed V and J ends, which lost 6 bases and 6 bases, there was a span of 17 bases. The CDR3 runs 14 residues. Germline CDR1 reads MNHNS; CDR2 reads SASEGT. A note on this clone: The antigen remains undetermined.

Sequencing was performed on CD4+ or CD8+ T cells sorted from blood, taken in a trial of the OX40 agonist ivuxolimab. The source of this sequence is an adult with an advanced solid tumor such as melanoma, head and neck, liver or kidney cancer. The rearrangement joins TRBV6-1 to TRBJ1-2; D gene uncertain. The CDR3 region has the DNA TGTGCCAGCAGAATAACTACGAATAATCATGGCTACACCTTC. Its protein product is CASRITTNNHGYTF.